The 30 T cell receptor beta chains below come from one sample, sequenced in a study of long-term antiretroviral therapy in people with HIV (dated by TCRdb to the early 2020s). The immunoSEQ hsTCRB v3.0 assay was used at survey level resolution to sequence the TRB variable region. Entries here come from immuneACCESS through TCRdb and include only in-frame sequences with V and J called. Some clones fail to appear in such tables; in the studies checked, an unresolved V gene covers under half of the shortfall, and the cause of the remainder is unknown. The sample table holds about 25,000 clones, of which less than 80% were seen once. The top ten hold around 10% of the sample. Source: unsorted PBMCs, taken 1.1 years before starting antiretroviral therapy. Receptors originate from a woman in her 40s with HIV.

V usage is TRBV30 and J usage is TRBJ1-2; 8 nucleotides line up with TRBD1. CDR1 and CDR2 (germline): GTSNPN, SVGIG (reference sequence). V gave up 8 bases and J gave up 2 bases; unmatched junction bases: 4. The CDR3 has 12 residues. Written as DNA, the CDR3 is TGTGCCGGAAGACAGGGGAACTATGGCTACACCTTC. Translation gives CAGRQGNYGYTF.

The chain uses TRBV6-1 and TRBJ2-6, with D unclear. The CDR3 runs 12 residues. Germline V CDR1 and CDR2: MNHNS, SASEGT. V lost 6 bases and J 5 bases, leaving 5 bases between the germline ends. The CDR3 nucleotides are TGTGCCAGCAGGCCCCGGGCCAACGTCCTGACTTTC. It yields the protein CASRPRANVLTF.

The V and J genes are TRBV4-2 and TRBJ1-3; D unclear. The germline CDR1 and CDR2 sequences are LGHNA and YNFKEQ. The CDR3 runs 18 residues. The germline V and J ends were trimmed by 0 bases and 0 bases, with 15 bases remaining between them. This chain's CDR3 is CASSQDWGTPSSGNTIYF. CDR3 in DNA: TGTGCCAGCAGCCAAGATTGGGGTACCCCGAGCTCTGGAAACACCATATATTTT.

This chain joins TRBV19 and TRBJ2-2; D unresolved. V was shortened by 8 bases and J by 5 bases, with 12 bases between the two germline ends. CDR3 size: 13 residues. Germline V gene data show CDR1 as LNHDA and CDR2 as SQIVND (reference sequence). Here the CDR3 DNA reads TGTGCCAGTTCGCCAGATGATACCGGGGAGCTGTTTTTT. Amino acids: CASSPDDTGELFF. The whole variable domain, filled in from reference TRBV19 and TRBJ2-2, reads DGGITQSPKYLFRKEGQNVTLSCEQNLNHDAMYWYRQDPGQGLRLIYYSQIVNDFQKGDIAEGYSVSREKKESFPLTVTSAQKNPTAFYLCASSPDDTGELFFGEGSRLTVL.

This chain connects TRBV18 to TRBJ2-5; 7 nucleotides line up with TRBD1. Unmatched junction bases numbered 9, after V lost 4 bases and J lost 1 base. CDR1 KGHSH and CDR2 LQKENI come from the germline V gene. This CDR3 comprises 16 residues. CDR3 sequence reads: CASSQGAPKIQETQYF. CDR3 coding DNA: TGTGCCAGCTCACAGGGGGCCCCAAAAATCCAAGAGACCCAGTACTTC.

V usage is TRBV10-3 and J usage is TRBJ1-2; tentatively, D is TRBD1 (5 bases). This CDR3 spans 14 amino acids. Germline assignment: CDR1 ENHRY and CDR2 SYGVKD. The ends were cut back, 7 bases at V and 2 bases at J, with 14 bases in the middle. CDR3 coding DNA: TGTGCCATCAAAGCCAGGGCAGACAACTATGGCTACACCTTC. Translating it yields CAIKARADNYGYTF.

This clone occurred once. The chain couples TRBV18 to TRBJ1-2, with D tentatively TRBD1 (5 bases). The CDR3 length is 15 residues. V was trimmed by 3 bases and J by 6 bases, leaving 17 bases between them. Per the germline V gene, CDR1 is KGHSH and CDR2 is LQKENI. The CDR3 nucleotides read TGTGCCAGCTCACCGAAAATCGACAGCCGGGATGGCTACACCTTC. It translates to CASSPKIDSRDGYTF.

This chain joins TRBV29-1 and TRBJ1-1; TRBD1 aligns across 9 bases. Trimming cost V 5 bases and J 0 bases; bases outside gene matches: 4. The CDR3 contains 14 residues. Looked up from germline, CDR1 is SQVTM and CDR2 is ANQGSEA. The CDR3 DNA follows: TGCAGCGTTATGACAGGGGGAGTGAACACTGAAGCTTTCTTT. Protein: CSVMTGGVNTEAFF.

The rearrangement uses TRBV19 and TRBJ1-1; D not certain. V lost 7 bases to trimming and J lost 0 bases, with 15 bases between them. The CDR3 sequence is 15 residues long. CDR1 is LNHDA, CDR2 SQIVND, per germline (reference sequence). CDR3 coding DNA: TGTGCCAGTACCACTAAGGTTGGGGTGAACACTGAAGCTTTCTTT. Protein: CASTTKVGVNTEAFF.

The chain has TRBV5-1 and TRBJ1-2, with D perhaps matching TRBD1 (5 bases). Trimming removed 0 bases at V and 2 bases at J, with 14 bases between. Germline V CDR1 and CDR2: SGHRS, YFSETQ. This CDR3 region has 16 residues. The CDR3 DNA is TGCGCCAGCAGCTTGGATTCGCAGGGAAAGAACTATGGCTACACCTTC. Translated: CASSLDSQGKNYGYTF.

CDR3 coding DNA: TGTGCCAGCAGCTTAGATCCCTCTGGACTGGTGGAGGAGCAGTACTTC. As protein: CASSLDPSGLVEEQYF. This chain uses TRBV11-2 with TRBJ2-7, with D possibly being TRBD2 (5 bases). The germline CDR1 and CDR2 sequences are SGHAT and FQNNGV. The CDR3 extends over 16 amino acids. The germline V and J ends were trimmed by 0 bases and 7 bases, with 19 bases remaining between them.

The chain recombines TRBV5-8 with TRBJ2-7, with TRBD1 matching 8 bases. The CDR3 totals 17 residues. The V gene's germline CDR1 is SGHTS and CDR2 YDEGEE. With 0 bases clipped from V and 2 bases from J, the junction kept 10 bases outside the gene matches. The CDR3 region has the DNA TGTGCCAGCAGCTTGGAAACAGGGGGATTTAGGGCCTACGAGCAGTACTTC. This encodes CASSLETGGFRAYEQYF.

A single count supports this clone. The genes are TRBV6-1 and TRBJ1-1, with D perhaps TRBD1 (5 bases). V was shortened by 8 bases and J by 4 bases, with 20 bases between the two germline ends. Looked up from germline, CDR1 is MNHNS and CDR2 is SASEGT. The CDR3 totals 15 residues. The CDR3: CASHSGQPGGTEAFF. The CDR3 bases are TGTGCCAGCCATTCGGGGCAGCCTGGAGGCACTGAAGCTTTCTTT.

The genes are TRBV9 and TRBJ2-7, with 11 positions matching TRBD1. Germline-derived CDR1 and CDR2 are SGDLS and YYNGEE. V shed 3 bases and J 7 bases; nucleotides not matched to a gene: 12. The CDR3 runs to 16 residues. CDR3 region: CASSDTPGQGEGEQYF. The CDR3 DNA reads TGTGCCAGCAGCGATACACCGGGACAGGGGGAAGGGGAGCAGTACTTC. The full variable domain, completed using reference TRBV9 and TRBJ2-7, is DSGVTQTPKHLITATGQRVTLRCSPRSGDLSVYWYQQSLDQGLQFLIQYYNGEERAKGNILERFSAQQFPDLHSELNLSSLELGDSALYFCASSDTPGQGEGEQYFGPGTRLTVT.

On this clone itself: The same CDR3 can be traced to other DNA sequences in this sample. The CDR3 DNA sequence: TGTGCCAGCAGCTTAGCGGTGAACAGCAATCAGCCCCAGCATTTT. It specifies CASSLAVNSNQPQHF. The chain carries TRBV7-8 and TRBJ1-5; D is unclear. The V and J ends lost 0 bases and 1 base respectively, with 7 bases between them. The CDR3 has 15 residues. Germline loops: CDR1 SGHVS, CDR2 FQNEAQ.

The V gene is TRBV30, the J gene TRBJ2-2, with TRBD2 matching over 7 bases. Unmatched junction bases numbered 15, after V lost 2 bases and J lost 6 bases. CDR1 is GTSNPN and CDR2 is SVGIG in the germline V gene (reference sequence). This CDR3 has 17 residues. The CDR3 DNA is TGTGCCTGGAGTACCCCGACTAGCTCGACAATATCCGGGGAGCTGTTTTTT. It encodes CAWSTPTSSTISGELFF.

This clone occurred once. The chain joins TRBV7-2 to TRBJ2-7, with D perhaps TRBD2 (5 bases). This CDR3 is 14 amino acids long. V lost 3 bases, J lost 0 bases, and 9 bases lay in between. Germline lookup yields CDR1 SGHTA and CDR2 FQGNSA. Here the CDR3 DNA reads TGTGCCAGCAGCTTGACGGGGAGCTCCTACGAGCAGTACTTC. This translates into CASSLTGSSYEQYF.

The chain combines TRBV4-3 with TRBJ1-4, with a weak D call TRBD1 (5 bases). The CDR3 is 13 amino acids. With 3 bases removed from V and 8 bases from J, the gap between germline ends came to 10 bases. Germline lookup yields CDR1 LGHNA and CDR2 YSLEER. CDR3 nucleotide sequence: TGCGCCAGCAGCCATAGGGGATTGGAAAAACTGTTTTTT. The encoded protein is CASSHRGLEKLFF.

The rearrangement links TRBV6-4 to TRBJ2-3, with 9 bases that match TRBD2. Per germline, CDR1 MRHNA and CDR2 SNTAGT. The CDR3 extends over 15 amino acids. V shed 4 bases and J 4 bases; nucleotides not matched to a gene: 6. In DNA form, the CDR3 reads TGTGCCAGCAGTGTTGCGCGGGGGGGCCCAGATACGCAGTATTTT. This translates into CASSVARGGPDTQYF.

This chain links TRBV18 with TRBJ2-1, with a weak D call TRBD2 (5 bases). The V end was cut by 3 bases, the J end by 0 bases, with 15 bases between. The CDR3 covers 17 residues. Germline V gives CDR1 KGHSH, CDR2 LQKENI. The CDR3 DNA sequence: TGTGCCAGCTCACCGGATCCGGGAATGAGCTCCTACAATGAGCAGTTCTTC. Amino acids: CASSPDPGMSSYNEQFF.

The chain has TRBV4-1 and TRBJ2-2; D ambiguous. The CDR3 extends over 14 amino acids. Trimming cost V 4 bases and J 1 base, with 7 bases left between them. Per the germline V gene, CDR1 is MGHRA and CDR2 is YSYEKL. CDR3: CASSLGENTGELFF. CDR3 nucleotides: TGCGCCAGCAGCCTTGGGGAGAACACCGGGGAGCTGTTTTTT.

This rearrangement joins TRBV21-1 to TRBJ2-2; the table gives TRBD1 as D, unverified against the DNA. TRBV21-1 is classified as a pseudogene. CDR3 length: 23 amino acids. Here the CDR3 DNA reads TGTGCCAGCAGCAAATTAACTAAAACCTTCAGTCCCCGGGACAGCGCGAACACCGGGGAGCTGTTTTTT. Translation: CASSKLTKTFSPRDSANTGELFF.

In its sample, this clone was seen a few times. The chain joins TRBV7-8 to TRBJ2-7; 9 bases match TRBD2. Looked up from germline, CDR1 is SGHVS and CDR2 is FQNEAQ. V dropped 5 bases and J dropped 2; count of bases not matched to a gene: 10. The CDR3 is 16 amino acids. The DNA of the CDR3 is TGTGCCAGCAGCCAGGATAGCGGGAGTCTTCCCTACGAGCAGTACTTC. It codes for CASSQDSGSLPYEQYF.

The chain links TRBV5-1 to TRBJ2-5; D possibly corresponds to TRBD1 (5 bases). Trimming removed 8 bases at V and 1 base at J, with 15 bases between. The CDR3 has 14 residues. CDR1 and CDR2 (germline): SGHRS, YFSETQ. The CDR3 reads CASHPGAIQETQYF. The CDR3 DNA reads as TGCGCCAGTCACCCTGGGGCTATCCAAGAGACCCAGTACTTC.

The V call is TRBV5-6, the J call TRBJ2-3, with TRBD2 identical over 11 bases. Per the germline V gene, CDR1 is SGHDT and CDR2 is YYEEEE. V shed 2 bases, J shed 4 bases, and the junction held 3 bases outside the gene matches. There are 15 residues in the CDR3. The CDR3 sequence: CASSLLAGVSDTQYF. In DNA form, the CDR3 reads TGTGCCAGCAGCTTACTAGCGGGAGTTTCAGATACGCAGTATTTT. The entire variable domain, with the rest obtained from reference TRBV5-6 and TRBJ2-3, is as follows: DAGVTQSPTHLIKTRGQQVTLRCSPKSGHDTVSWYQQALGQGPQFIFQYYEEEERQRGNFPDRFSGHQFPNYSSELNVNALLLGDSALYLCASSLLAGVSDTQYFGPGTRLTVL.

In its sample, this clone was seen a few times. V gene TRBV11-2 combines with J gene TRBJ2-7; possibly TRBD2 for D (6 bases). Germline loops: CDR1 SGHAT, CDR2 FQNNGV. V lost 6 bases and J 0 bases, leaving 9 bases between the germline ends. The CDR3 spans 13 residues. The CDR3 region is CASSVGGSYEQYF. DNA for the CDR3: TGTGCCAGCAGTGTGGGGGGCTCCTACGAGCAGTACTTC.

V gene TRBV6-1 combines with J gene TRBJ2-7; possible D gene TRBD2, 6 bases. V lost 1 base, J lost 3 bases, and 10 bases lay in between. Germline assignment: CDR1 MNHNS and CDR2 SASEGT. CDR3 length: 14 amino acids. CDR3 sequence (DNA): TGTGCCAGCAGTGAAGGTAGCGGCCGCTACGAGCAGTACTTC. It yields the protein CASSEGSGRYEQYF.

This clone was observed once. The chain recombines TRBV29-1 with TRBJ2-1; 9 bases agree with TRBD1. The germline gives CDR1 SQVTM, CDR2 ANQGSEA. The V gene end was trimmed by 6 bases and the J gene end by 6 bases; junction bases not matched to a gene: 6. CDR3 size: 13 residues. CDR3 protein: CSVDRGLGNEQFF. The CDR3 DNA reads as TGCAGCGTCGACAGGGGGTTGGGCAATGAGCAGTTCTTC.

The CDR3: CATSGTTGSTGELFF. In DNA form, the CDR3 reads TGTGCCACCAGCGGGACTACAGGGTCCACCGGGGAGCTGTTTTTT. This chain links TRBV15 with TRBJ2-2; TRBD2 is a possible D gene (7 bases). Germline V gene sequence: CDR1 LNHNV, CDR2 YYDKDF (reference sequence). The CDR3 consists of 15 residues. The ends were cut back, 5 bases at V and 4 bases at J, with 14 bases in the middle.

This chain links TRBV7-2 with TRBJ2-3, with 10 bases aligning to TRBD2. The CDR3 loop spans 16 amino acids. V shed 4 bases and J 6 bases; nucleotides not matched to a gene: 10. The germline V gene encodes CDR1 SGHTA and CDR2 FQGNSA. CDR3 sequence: CASSSWASGRGDTQYF. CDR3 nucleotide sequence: TGTGCCAGCAGCTCCTGGGCTAGCGGGAGAGGGGATACGCAGTATTTT.